This T cell receptor (beta chain) is drawn from a study of shared clonotypes between healthy human individuals (dated by TCRdb to 2018 to 2021). Background for the entire study: The cohort comprised two women and a few men aged 18 to 49 years. For each donor, CD4 naive and CD4 memory were each given three plates, CD8 naive was given two plates, and CD8 memory was given one plate. Blood TCR repertoires of about 5 healthy adults were deeply sequenced to estimate repertoire size and the extent of clonotype sharing between individuals. To increase sequencing depth and limit assay-specific biases, different laboratories used diverse techniques to prepare libraries and sequence TCR repertoires. Each donor's leukapheresis produced roughly between roughly 0.9 and 8.9 billion PBMCs.

Summary of the overall study and its limitations: Because the study included only a small number of donors, the genetic and exposure-history diversity represented was limited. Pairwise subsampling indicated that sequencing depth was expected to affect the degree of clonotype sharing among donors. Sampling was restricted to blood, and TCR repertoires in tissues likely differ from the TCR repertoires found in blood. Clonotypes shared by all four sorted-subset donors showed higher generation probabilities than non-shared clonotypes. Across four donors, 5% to 6% of naive CD4, roughly 3.5% of naive CD8, roughly 2.3% of memory CD4, and 0.4% to 0.45% of memory CD8 clonotypes were shared. Naive subsets generally had larger estimated clonotype richness than memory subsets did. Rarefaction of sorted-subset datasets indicated incomplete sequencing despite the large sequencing depth.

Using the deep immunoSEQ assay, multiplex PCR amplified TCR CDR3 regions from genomic DNA. Extracted genomic DNA from each cell subset was distributed evenly across all wells of several immunoSEQ 96-well plates, and each plate was treated as a replicate. For sorted subsets, each replicate PCR was loaded with around 200 ng genomic DNA, equivalent to roughly 30,000 T cell genomes. Purified libraries were measured with a Qubit 3.0 fluorometer, size-checked on a Bioanalyzer 2100, and measured again with the KAPA Library Quantification kit. Every immunoSEQ 96-well plate was sequenced on a separate single-read 150-cycle Illumina NextSeq 550 flow cell. Under the source paper's analysis protocol: Because the immunoSEQ output held only junctional sequences and lacked quality scores, the filtering could not match the filtering applied to full-length reads. To assign V/J genes and CDR3, sequences were annotated using PyIR, a Python wrapper for IgBLAST v1.9, with IMGT germline references. Reads were removed for weak V/J assignments (E-value above 1e-6), missing CDR3, stop codons, out-of-frame junctions, or ambiguous translated residues. V3J clonotypes were defined as sequences sharing an identical inferred V gene, J gene, and CDR3 amino acid sequence. Percentage overlap between repertoires was calculated by dividing the number of shared unique clonotypes by the size of the smaller repertoire. Three approaches were used to assess repertoire richness: RTK rarefaction, the Chao1 estimator, and Recon v2.1 estimates of unobserved clonotypes. OLGA was used to compute generation probabilities for all TCRbeta clonotypes that the gDNA method yielded from a few donors. TCRdb retrieved this table from immuneACCESS and kept in-frame rearrangements only. Not all clones are present; in checked studies, unresolved V genes account for under half, and no reason is known for the remainder. Clone size and V and J calls were adopted from that table, with D and trimming inferred from the DNA. The sample includes more than 2,000,000 clones, with roughly 92% observed a single time. The ten largest clonotypes hold more than 0.12% of the sample.

Donors were healthy HIV-negative adults with no recently reported acute infections or vaccinations. All donors were Caucasian adults living in Nashville, Tennessee, USA. Magnetic negative selection was used to enrich CD4+ T cells, after which naive cells were positively selected on CD45RA and the negative fraction became the memory subset. Blood was obtained by leukapheresis, after which PBMCs were separated by Ficoll-Histopaque density gradient centrifugation and cryopreserved in liquid nitrogen vapor phase. Analytical flow cytometry was used to check the purity and quantity of each magnetically sorted T cell population. Genomic DNA was isolated from every sorted fraction and measured by UV absorbance on a Nanodrop 2000c. Concerning this clone itself: The clone's antigen remains unknown. No base quality information exists; no much larger clone differs at one position.

This sequence was found in a man between 18 and 35 years old in good health. The sequencing input was naive CD4+ T cells sorted from blood. What the cell subset or site label conveys for this sample: CD45RA+ positively selected.

CDR3 region: CASSHLQGRDTEAFF. The sequenced DNA: TGTGCCAGCAGCCACCTGCAGGGTCGGGACACTGAAGCTTTCTTT. The sequence links TRBV5-6 to TRBJ1-1; matching of 5 bases hints at TRBD1 as the D gene. Based on the germline V gene, the CDR1 and CDR2 sequences are SGHDT and YYEEEE. The V end loses 4 bases and the J end loses 3 bases, and a stretch of 16 bases separates them. Counted from cysteine to phenylalanine, this CDR3 has 15 amino acids. Only CDR3 DNA is held: 45 bases, read in frame from base 1.